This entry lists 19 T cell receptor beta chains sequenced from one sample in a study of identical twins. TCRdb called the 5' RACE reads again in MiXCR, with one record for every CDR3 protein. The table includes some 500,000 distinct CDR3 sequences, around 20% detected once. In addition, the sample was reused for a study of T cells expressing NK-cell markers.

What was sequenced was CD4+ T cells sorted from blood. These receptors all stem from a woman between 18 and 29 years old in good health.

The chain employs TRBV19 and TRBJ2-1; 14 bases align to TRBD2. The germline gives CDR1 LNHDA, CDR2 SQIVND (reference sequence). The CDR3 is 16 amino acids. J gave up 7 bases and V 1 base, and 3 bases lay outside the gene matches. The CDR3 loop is CASSIGGTSGRNEQFF. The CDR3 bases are TGTGCCAGTAGTATAGGGGGGACTAGCGGGAGAAATGAGCAGTTCTTC.

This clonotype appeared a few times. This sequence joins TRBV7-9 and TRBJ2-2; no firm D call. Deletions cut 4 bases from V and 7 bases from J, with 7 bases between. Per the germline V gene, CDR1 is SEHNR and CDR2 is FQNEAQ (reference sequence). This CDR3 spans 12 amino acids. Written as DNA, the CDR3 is TGTGCCAGCAGCTCCCTGATCGGGGAGCTGTTTTTT. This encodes CASSSLIGELFF.

CDR3 amino acids: CASSYFGTGGRTETQYF. CDR3 bases: TGTGCCAGCAGTTATTTTGGGACAGGGGGTCGGACAGAGACCCAGTACTTC. The chain recombines TRBV6-2 or TRBV6-3 with TRBJ2-5; 11 bases are shared with TRBD1. There are 17 residues in the CDR3. After removal of 3 bases from V and 4 bases from J, the junction contained 10 bases not matched to a gene. In germline, CDR1 is MNHEY, CDR2 SVGEGT.

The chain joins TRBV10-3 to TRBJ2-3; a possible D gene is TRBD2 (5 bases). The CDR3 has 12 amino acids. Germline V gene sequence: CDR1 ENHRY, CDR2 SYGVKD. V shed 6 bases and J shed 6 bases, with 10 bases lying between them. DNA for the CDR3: TGTGCCATCAGCGGTAGCGTTGATACGCAGTATTTT. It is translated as CAISGSVDTQYF.

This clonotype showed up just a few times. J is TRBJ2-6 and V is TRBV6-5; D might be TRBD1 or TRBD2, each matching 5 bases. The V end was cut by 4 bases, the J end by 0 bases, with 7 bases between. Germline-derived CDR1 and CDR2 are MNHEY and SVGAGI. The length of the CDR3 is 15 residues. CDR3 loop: CASSSGPSGANVLTF. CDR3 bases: TGTGCCAGCAGTTCGGGACCCTCTGGGGCCAACGTCCTGACTTTC.

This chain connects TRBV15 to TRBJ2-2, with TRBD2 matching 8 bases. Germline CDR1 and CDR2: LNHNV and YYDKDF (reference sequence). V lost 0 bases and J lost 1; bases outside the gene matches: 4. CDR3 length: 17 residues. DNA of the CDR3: TGTGCCACCAGCAGAGATCGCGGGAGGCGGAACACCGGGGAGCTGTTTTTT. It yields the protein CATSRDRGRRNTGELFF.

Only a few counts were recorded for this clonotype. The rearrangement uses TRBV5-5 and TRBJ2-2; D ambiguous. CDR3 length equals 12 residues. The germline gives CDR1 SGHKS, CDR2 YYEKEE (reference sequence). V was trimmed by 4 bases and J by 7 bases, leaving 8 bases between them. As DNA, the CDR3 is TGTGCCAGCAGCCAGTCCAACGGGGAGCTGTTTTTT. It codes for CASSQSNGELFF.

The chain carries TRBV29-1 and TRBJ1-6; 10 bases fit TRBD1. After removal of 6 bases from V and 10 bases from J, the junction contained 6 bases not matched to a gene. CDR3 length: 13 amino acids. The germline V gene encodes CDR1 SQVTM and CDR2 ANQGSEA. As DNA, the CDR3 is TGCAGCGTGAGGGGGGACAGGGGATCACCCCTCCACTTT. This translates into CSVRGDRGSPLHF.

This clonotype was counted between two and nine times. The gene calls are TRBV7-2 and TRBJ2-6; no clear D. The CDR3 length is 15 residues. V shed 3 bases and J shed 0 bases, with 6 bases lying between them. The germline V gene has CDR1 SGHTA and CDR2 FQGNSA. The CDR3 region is CASSFRSSGANVLTF. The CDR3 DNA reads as TGTGCCAGCAGCTTTCGTAGCTCTGGGGCCAACGTCCTGACTTTC.

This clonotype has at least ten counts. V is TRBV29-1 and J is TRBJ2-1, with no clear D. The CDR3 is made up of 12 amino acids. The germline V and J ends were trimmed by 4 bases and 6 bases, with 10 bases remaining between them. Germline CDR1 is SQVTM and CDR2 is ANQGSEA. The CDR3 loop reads CSVVRSSNEQFF. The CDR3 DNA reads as TGCAGCGTTGTCCGGTCTAGCAATGAGCAGTTCTTC.

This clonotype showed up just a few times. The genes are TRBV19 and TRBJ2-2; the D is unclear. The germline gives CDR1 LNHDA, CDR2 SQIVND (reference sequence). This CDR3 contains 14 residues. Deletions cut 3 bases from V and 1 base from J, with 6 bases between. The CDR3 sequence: CASSIVRNTGELFF. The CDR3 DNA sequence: TGTGCCAGTAGTATTGTCCGGAACACCGGGGAGCTGTTTTTT.

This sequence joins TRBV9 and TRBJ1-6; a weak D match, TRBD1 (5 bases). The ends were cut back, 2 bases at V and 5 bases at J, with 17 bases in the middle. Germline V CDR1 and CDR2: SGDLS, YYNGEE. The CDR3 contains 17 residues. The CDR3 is CASSVGGGSRDNSPLHF. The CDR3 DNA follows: TGTGCCAGCAGCGTGGGCGGGGGATCGCGGGATAATTCACCCCTCCACTTT.

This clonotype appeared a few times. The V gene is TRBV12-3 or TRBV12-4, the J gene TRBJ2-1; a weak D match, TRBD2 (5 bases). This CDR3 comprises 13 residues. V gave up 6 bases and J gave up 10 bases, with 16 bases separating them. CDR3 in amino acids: CASRGTSFGEQFF. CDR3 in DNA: TGTGCCAGCAGGGGTACTAGTTTTGGCGAGCAGTTCTTC.

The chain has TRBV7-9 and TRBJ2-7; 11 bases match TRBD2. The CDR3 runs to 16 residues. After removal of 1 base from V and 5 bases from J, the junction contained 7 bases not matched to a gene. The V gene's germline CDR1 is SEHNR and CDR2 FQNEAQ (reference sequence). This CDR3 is CASSLGGLAVRDEQYF. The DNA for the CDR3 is TGTGCCAGCAGCTTAGGGGGACTAGCGGTTAGGGACGAGCAGTACTTC.

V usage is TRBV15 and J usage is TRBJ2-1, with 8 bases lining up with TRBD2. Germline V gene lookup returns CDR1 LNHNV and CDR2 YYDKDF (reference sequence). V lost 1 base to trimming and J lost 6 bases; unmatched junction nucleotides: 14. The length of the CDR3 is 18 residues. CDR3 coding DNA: TGTGCCACCAGCAGAGCCCCTTTAGGGGGACTAGGTTTCAATGAGCAGTTCTTC. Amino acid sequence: CATSRAPLGGLGFNEQFF.

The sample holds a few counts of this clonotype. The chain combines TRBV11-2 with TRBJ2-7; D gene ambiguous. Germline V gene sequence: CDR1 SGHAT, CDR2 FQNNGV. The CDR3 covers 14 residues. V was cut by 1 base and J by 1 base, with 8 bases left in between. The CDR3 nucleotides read TGTGCCAGCAGCTTAGGATTCGCGTCCTACGAGCAGTACTTC. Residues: CASSLGFASYEQYF.

For the CDR3, the DNA is TGTGCCAGCAGGGGACAGGGGGCAGGCACTGAAGCTTTCTTT. Amino acid sequence: CASRGQGAGTEAFF. This chain uses TRBV12-3 or TRBV12-4 with TRBJ1-1; TRBD1 matches 12 bases. The CDR3 extends over 14 amino acids. The J segment lost 4 bases and the V segment lost 6 bases, leaving 3 bases of the junction unmatched.

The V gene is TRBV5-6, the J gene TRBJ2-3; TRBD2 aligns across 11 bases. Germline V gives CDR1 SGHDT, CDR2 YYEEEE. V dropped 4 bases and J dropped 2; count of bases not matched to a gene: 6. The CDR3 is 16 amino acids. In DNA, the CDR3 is TGTGCCAGCAGCGAACTAGCGGGGGCGGACACAGATACGCAGTATTTT. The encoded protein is CASSELAGADTDTQYF.

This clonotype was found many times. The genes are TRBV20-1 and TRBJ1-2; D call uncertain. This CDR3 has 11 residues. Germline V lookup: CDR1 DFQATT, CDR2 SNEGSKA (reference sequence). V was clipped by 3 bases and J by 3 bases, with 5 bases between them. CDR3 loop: CSASDYYGYTF. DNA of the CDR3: TGCAGTGCTAGCGATTACTATGGCTACACCTTC.